This T cell receptor (beta chain) appears in the sequencing data of a study of graft-versus-host responses after intestinal transplantation. At the level of the study: As for transplant type, recipients had multivisceral, liver-intestinal, or isolated intestinal grafts. Every one of the recipients received anti-thymocyte globulin induction and afterwards took tacrolimus and steroids for approximately 3 years. Study-level findings and limits: GvH clones turned up in recipient marrow; some had shown up first in ileum or blood.

This CDR3 spans 11 amino acids. V was shortened by 10 bases and J by 3 bases, with 10 bases between the two germline ends. Germline lookup yields CDR1 SNHLY and CDR2 FYNNEI. The data were produced by immunoSEQ multiplex PCR, yet TCRdb's version contains in-frame clones alone and is incomplete. This table has 77,000 or so clones, about nine tenths appearing once. Concerning this clone itself: Its cognate antigen is unknown.

The J gene is TRBJ2-7, the V gene TRBV2, with D hard to call. The sequence derives from a human patient who received an intestinal transplant, so some T cells may come from the graft donor. Source: PBMCs, taken 98 days after intestinal transplantation. In DNA, the CDR3 is TGTGCCACCCTTGGCAGCTACGAGCAGTACTTC. As protein: CATLGSYEQYF. Full variable domain (missing parts from reference TRBV2 and TRBJ2-7): EPEVTQTPSHQVTQMGQEVILRCVPISNHLYFYWYRQILGQKVEFLVSFYNNEISEKSEIFDDQFSVERPDGSNFTLKIRSTKLEDSAMYFCATLGSYEQYFGPGTRLTVT.